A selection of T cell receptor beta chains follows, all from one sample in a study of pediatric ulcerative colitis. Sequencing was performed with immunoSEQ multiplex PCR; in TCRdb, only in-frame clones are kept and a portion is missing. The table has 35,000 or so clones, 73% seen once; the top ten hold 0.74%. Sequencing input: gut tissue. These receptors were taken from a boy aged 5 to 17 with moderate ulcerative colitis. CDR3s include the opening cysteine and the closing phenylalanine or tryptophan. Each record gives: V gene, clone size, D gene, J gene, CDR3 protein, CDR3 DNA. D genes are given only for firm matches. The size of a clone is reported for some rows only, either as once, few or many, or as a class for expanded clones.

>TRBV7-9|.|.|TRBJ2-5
CASRPGQGGETQYF
TGTGCCAGCAGACCCGGACAGGGAGGGGAGACCCAGTACTTC
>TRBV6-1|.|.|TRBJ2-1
CASSEAGADEQFF
TGTGCCAGCAGTGAAGCGGGGGCGGATGAGCAGTTCTTC
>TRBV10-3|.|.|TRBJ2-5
CAISRDRGPDSETQYF
TGTGCCATCAGCAGAGACCGGGGTCCTGATAGTGAGACCCAGTACTTC
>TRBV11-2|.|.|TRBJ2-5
CASSLGRLTGTQYF
TGTGCCAGCAGCTTAGGGCGGTTAACGGGGACCCAGTACTTC
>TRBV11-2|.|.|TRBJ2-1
CASSYDTSNEQFF
TGTGCCAGCAGCTACGATACGAGTAATGAGCAGTTCTTC
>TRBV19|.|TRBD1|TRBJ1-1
CASSTQGAVTEAFF
TGTGCCAGTAGCACACAGGGGGCCGTCACTGAAGCTTTCTTT
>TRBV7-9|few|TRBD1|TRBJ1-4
CASSLVLSSGTENEKLFF
TGTGCCAGCAGCTTAGTTCTATCCTCCGGGACAGAAAATGAAAAACTGTTTTTT
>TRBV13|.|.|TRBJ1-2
CASGILGQPLFGYTF
TGTGCCAGCGGGATTCTGGGGCAGCCACTTTTTGGCTACACCTTC
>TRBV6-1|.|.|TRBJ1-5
CASSDGRATWSNQPQHF
TGTGCCAGCAGTGATGGGCGCGCGACTTGGAGCAATCAGCCCCAGCATTTT
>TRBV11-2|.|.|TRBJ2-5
CASSAGNGQETQYF
TGTGCCAGCAGCGCGGGGAATGGACAAGAGACCCAGTACTTC
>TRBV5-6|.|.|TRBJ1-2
CASSFNYGYTF
TGTGCCAGCAGCTTTAATTATGGCTACACCTTC
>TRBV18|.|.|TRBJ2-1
CASSLALSSYNEQFF
TGTGCCAGCTCACTGGCTTTGAGCTCCTACAATGAGCAGTTCTTC
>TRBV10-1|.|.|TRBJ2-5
CASSSDYQTQYF
TGCGCCAGCAGCTCTGACTACCAGACCCAGTACTTC